This TCR beta chain is from a study of blood T cell repertoires in COVID-19. Study details: The samples span acute and convalescent COVID-19 from the United States, Italy and Spain. The analysed material was cDNA or gDNA that came from T cells, B-cell-depleted T cells, or PBMCs.

Authors' data handling: Reference gene primer amplification gave estimated nucleated cell counts. Repertoires were generated with immunoSEQ multiplex PCR, while TCRdb's copy carries only in-frame clones and drops some. V, J and clone size reflect that table, while D and trimming were determined from the DNA. The sample shows 200,000 to 250,000 clones, roughly 84% of them seen only once. Germline values: CDR1 MDHEN, CDR2 SYDVKM. Trimming at V came to 0 bases and at J to 5 bases, leaving 3 bases not matched to a gene. This CDR3 region has 14 residues. Input material: peripheral blood. This clonotype was sampled from a woman younger than 45 who had recovered from COVID-19. The chain recombines TRBV28 with TRBJ2-5; 7 nucleotides match TRBD2. CDR3 DNA sequence: TGTGCCAGCAGTTTATGGACTAGCCGGGAGACCCAGTACTTC. Translated, it gives CASSLWTSRETQYF.